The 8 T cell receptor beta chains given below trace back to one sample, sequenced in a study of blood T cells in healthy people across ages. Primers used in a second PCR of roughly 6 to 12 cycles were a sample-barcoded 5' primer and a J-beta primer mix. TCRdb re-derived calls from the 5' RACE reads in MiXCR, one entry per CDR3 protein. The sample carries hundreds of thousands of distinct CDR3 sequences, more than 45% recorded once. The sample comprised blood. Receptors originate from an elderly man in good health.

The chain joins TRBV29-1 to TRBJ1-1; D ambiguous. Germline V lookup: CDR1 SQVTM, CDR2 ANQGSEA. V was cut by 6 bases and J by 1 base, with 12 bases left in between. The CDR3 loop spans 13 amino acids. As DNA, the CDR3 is TGCAGCGTCAAAAACGGGGAGAACACTGAAGCTTTCTTT. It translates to CSVKNGENTEAFF.

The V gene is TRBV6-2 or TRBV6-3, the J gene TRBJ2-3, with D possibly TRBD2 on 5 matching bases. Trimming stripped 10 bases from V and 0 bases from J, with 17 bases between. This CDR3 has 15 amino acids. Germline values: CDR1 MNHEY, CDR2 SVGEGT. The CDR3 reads CATKPDSQSTDTQYF. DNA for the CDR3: TGTGCCACGAAACCGGACTCGCAAAGCACAGATACGCAGTATTTT.

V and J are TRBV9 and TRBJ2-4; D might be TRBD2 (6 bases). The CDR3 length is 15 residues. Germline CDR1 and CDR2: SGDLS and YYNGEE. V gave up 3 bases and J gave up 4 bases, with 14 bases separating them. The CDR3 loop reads CASSAPGGSKNIQYF. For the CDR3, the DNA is TGTGCCAGCAGCGCCCCCGGGGGTTCAAAAAACATTCAGTACTTC.

The CDR3 DNA follows: TGTGCCAGCAGTGAATACGGACATGACGAGCAGTACTTC. This translates into CASSEYGHDEQYF. This rearrangement joins TRBV25-1 to TRBJ2-5, with D perhaps matching TRBD1 (5 bases). With the DNA end fitting TRBJ2-7 better, the J assignment may be wrong. The CDR3 is 13 residues long. CDR1 and CDR2 from the germline V gene are MGHDK and SYGVNS.

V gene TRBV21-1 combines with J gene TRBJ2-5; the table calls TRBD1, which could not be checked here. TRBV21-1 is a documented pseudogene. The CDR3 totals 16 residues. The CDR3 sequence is CASSKTRKVPGQTQYF. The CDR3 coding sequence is TGTGCCAGCAGCAAAACGAGAAAGGTCCCTGGGCAGACCCAGTACTTC.

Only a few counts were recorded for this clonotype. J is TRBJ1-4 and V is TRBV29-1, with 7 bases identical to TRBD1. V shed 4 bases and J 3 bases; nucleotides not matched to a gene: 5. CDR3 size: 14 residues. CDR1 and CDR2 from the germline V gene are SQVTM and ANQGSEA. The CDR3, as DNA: TGCAGCGTTGGCCGGACAGGCCCTAATGAAAAACTGTTTTTT. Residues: CSVGRTGPNEKLFF.

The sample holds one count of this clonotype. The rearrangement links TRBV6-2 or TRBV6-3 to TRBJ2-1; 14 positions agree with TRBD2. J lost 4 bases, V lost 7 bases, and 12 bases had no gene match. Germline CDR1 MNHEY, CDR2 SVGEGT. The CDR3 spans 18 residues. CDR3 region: CASTVDRGLAGAYNEQFF. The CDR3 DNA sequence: TGTGCCAGCACCGTCGATCGGGGACTAGCGGGAGCTTACAATGAGCAGTTCTTC.

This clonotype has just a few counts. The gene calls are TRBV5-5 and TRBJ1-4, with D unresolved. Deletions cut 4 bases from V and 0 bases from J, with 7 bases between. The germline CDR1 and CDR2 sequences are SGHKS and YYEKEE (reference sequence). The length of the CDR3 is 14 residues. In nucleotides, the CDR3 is TGTGCCAGCAGCCTGAGTGCAACTAATGAAAAACTGTTTTTT. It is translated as CASSLSATNEKLFF.